This T cell receptor (beta chain) came from a study of OX40 agonist ivuxolimab in advanced cancers. For the study at large: From 23 to 79 years was the age range, with a mean of 60 years, and around 84% were male. Overall study results and limits: The authors did not determine the antigen specificity of the expanded peripheral T cells.

Sequencing was performed with immunoSEQ multiplex PCR; in TCRdb, only in-frame clones are kept and a portion is missing. The data show about 64,000 clones, 87% seen once. V was clipped by 3 bases and J by 7 bases, with 12 bases between them. This CDR3 contains 14 residues. CDR1 is SNHLY and CDR2 is FYNNEI in the germline V gene. Comments on this clone: The antigen is undetermined.

The source material was CD4+ or CD8+ T cells sorted from blood, sampled in a trial of the OX40 agonist ivuxolimab. This sequence originates from an adult with an advanced solid tumor such as melanoma, head and neck, liver or kidney cancer. J is TRBJ1-4 and V is TRBV2; no clear D gene. The CDR3 protein is CASSEFTRGEKLFF. For the CDR3, the DNA is TGTGCCAGCAGTGAGTTTACCCGGGGTGAAAAACTGTTTTTT.